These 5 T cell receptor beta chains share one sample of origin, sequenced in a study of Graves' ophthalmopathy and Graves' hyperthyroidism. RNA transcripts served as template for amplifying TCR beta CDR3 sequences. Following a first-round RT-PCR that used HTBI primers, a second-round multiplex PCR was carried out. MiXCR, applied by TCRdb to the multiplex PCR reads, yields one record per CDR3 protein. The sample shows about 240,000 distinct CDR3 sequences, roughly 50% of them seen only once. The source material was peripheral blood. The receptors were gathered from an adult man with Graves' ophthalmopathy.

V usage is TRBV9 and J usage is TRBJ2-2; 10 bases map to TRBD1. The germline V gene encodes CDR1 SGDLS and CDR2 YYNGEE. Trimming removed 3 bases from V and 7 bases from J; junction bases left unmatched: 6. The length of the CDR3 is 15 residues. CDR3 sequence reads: CASSALGTGDGELFF. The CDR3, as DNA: TGTGCCAGCAGCGCCCTCGGGACAGGGGACGGGGAGCTGTTTTTT.

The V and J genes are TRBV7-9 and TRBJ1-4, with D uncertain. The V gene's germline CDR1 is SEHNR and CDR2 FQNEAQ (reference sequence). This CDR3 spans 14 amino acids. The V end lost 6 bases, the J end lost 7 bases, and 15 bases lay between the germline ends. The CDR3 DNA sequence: TGTGCCAGCAGACTTATGGACGGTGGTGAAAAACTGTTTTTT. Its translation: CASRLMDGGEKLFF.

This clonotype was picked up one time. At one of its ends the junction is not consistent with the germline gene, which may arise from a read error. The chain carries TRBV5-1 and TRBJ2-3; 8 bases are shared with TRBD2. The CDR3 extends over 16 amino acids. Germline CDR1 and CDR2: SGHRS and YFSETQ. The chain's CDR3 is CASSWGLEASTDTQYF. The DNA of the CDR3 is TGTGCCAGCAGCTGGGGACTAGAAGCTAGCACAGATACGCAGTATTTT. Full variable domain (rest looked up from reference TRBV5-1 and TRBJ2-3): KAGVTQTPRYLIKTRGQQVTLSCSPISGHRSVSWYQQTPGQGLQFLFEYFSETQRNKGNFPGRFSGRQFSNSRSEMNVSTLELGDSALYLCASSWGLEASTDTQYFGPGTRLTVL.

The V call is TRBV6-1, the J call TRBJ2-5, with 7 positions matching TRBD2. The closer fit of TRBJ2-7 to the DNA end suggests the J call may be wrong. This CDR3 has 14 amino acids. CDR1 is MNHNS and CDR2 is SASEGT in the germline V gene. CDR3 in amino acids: CASSNSGGTYEQYF. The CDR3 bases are TGTGCCAGCAGTAACTCGGGGGGAACCTACGAGCAGTACTTC.

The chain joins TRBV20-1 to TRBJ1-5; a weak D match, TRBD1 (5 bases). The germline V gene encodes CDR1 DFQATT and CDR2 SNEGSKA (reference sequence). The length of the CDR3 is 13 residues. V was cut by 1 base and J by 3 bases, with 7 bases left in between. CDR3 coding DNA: TGCAGTGCTAGAGTACAGGTCAATCAGCCCCAGCATTTT. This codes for CSARVQVNQPQHF.